The rows below give T cell receptor beta chains drawn from one sample of a study of vaccination and CD4 T cells after COVID-19. TCRdb reprocessed the PCR reads with MiXCR, giving one entry per CDR3 protein. The table has about 14,000 distinct CDR3 sequences, less than 65% seen once; the top ten hold approximately 8.1%. These receptors lack a known antigen. Sequenced here: CD4+ T cells from blood, cultured in vitro, sampled before SARS-CoV-2 vaccination. The receptors stem from a human donor who had recovered from COVID-19. CDR3s include the opening cysteine and the closing phenylalanine or tryptophan. The D gene is left open where the match is weak. Clone size is given for some rows only: seen once, a few or many times, or a class if the clone is expanded.

V	D	J	size	CDR3	DNA
TRBV27	TRBD1	TRBJ1-6	-	CASSLGTGSAGSPLHF	TGTGCCAGCAGTTTAGGGACAGGCTCCGCCGGTTCACCCCTCCACTTT
TRBV5-1	-	TRBJ2-6	-	CASSRTDSGANVLTF	TGCGCCAGCAGCCGCACAGACTCTGGGGCCAACGTCCTGACTTTC
TRBV7-2	TRBD1	TRBJ1-6	-	CASSLAVGTGLRPLHF	TGTGCCAGCAGCTTAGCCGTCGGGACAGGGTTGAGACCCCTCCACTTT
TRBV20-1	TRBD1	TRBJ1-2	-	CSAIPTRQGGLSGYTF	TGCAGTGCTATCCCAACCCGACAGGGGGGATTAAGTGGCTACACCTTC
TRBV6-1	-	TRBJ2-5	-	CGSRRAAQETQYF	TGTGGTTCACGGAGGGCCGCTCAAGAGACCCAGTACTTC
TRBV6-1	-	TRBJ2-7	-	CASSEVPHRAGSYEQYF	TGTGCCAGCAGTGAAGTTCCTCACCGGGCGGGCTCCTACGAGCAGTACTTC
TRBV7-3	-	TRBJ2-5	-	CASSVSPSYQETQYF	TGTGCCAGCAGCGTATCCCCTAGTTACCAAGAGACCCAGTACTTC
TRBV4-1	TRBD2	TRBJ2-1	-	CASSRLLAGTYNEQFF	TGCGCCAGCAGCCGCTTACTAGCGGGGACCTACAATGAGCAGTTCTTC
TRBV19	TRBD1	TRBJ1-6	few	CASSTVTGTGSSPLHF	TGTGCCAGTAGTACCGTTACCGGGACAGGGTCTTCACCCCTCCACTTT
TRBV27	TRBD1	TRBJ2-1	-	CGVGRGHYNEQFF	TGTGGGGTCGGCAGGGGGCACTACAATGAGCAGTTCTTC
TRBV12-3/TRBV12-4	-	TRBJ2-2	-	CASIFQTDGELFF	TGTGCCAGCATTTTCCAGACAGACGGGGAGCTGTTTTTT
TRBV20-1	-	TRBJ1-3	-	CSAWDGFSGNTIYF	TGCAGCGCCTGGGACGGTTTCTCTGGAAACACCATATATTTT
TRBV7-8	TRBD1	TRBJ2-2	few	CASSLNPGGSAGELFF	TGTGCCAGCAGCTTAAACCCAGGGGGAAGCGCCGGGGAGCTGTTTTTT
TRBV6-1	-	TRBJ1-4	few	CASSALPGGGGEKLFF	TGTGCCAGCAGTGCCCTGCCGGGAGGCGGCGGTGAAAAACTGTTTTTT
TRBV7-2	TRBD1	TRBJ1-2	-	CASSIRTGGAGGYTF	TGTGCCAGCAGCATCCGGACAGGGGGCGCAGGTGGCTACACCTTC
TRBV6-1	-	TRBJ2-7	few	CASSPPTGSYEQYF	TGTGCCAGCAGCCCTCCGACAGGCTCCTACGAGCAGTACTTC
TRBV7-2	-	TRBJ1-4	-	CASSWTRDYEKLFF	TGTGCCAGCAGCTGGACAAGGGATTATGAAAAACTGTTTTTT
TRBV18	-	TRBJ2-7	-	CASSPKGALAGHEQYF	TGTGCCAGCTCACCCAAGGGGGCCCTAGCGGGTCACGAGCAGTACTTC
TRBV19	-	TRBJ2-5	few	CASSLQETQYF	TGTGCCAGTAGCTTACAAGAGACCCAGTACTTC
TRBV20-1	-	TRBJ1-2	large	CSARDWGADYGYTF	TGCAGTGCTAGAGATTGGGGGGCAGACTATGGCTACACCTTC
TRBV19	-	TRBJ1-1	few	CASSIDSRGGTEAFF	TGTGCCAGTAGTATAGATTCACGGGGCGGCACTGAAGCTTTCTTT
TRBV12-3/TRBV12-4	-	TRBJ1-3	-	CASSLVRSGNTIYF	TGTGCCAGCAGTTTAGTCCGCTCGGGAAACACCATATATTTT
TRBV6-2/TRBV6-3	-	TRBJ2-5	-	CASSRQIQETQYF	TGTGCCAGCAGTCGACAGATCCAAGAGACCCAGTACTTC
TRBV20-1	-	TRBJ1-2	few	CSAREGRAGYGYTF	TGCAGTGCTAGAGAAGGGAGAGCAGGCTATGGCTACACCTTC
TRBV20-1	-	TRBJ1-4	-	CSARGFHEKLFF	TGCAGTGCCAGAGGGTTCCATGAAAAACTGTTTTTT